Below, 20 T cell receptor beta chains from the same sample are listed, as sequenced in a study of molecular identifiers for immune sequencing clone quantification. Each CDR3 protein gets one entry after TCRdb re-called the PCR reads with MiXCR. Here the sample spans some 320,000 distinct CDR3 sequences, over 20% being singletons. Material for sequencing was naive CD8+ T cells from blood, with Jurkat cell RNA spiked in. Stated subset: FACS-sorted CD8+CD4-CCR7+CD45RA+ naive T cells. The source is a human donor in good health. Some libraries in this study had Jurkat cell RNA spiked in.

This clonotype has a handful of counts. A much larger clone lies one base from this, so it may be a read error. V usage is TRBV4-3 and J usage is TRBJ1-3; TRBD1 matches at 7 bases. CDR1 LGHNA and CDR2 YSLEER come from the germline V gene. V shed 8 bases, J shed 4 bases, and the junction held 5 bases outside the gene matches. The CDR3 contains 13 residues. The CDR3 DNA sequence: TGCGCCAGCGGCGCGGGACAGGGAAACACCATATATTTT. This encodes CASGAGQGNTIYF.

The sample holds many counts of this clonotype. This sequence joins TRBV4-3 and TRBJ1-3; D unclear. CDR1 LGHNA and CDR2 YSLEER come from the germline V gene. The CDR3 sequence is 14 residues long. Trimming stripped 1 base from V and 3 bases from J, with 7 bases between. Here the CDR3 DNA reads TGCGCCAGCAGCCAAGTGAGGGATGGAAACACCATATATTTT. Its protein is CASSQVRDGNTIYF.

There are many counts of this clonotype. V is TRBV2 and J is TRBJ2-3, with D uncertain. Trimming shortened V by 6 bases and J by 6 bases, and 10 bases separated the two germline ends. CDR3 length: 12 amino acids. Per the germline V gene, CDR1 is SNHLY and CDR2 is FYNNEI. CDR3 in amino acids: CASRGKEDTQYF. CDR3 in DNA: TGTGCCAGCAGGGGGAAGGAGGATACGCAGTATTTT.

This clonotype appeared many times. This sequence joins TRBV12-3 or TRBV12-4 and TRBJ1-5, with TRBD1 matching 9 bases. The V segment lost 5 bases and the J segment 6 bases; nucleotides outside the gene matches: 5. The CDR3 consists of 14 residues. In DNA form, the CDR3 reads TGTGCCAGCAGTAAAACAGGGGGCGGTCAGCCCCAGCATTTT. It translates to CASSKTGGGQPQHF.

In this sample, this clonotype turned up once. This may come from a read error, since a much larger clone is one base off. CDR3 bases: TGCGCCAGCAGGAGTTCTGAAGATGAGCAGTTCTTC. Amino acid sequence: CASRSSEDEQFF. The chain is built from TRBV5-1 and TRBJ2-1; D is uncertain. V lost 5 bases and J 8 bases, leaving 11 bases between the germline ends. The CDR3 totals 12 residues. Germline V lookup: CDR1 SGHRS, CDR2 YFSETQ.

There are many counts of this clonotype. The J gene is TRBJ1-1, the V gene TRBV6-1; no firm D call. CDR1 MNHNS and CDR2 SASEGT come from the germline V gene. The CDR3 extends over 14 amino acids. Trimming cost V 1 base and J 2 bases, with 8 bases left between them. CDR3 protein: CASSEEVYNTEAFF. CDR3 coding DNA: TGTGCCAGCAGTGAAGAGGTCTACAACACTGAAGCTTTCTTT.

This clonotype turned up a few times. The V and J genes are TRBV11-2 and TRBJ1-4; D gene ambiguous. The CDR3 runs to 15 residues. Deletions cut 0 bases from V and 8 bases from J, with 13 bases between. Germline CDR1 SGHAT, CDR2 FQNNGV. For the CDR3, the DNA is TGTGCCAGCAGCTTAGAGGCCGCCGCCGGGGAAAAACTGTTTTTT. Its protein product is CASSLEAAAGEKLFF.

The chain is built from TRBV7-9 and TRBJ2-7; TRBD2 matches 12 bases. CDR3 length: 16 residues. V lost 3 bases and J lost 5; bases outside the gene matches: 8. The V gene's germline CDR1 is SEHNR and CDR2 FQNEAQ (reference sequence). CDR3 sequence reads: CASSFSGLAGIDEQYF. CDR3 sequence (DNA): TGTGCCAGCAGCTTCTCCGGACTAGCGGGAATCGACGAGCAGTACTTC.

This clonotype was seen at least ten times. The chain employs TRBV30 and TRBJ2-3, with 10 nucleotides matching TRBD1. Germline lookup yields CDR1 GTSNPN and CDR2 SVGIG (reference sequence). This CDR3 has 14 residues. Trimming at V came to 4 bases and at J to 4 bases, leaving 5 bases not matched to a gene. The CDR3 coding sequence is TGTGCCTGGACACTGGGACAGGGGTCAGATACGCAGTATTTT. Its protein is CAWTLGQGSDTQYF.

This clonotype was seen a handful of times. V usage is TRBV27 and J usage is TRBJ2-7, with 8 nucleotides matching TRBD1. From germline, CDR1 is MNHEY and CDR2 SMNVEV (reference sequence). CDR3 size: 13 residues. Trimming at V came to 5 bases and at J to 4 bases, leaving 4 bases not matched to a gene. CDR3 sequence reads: CASSLRQGYEQYF. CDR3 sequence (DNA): TGTGCCAGCAGTCTTAGACAGGGGTACGAGCAGTACTTC.

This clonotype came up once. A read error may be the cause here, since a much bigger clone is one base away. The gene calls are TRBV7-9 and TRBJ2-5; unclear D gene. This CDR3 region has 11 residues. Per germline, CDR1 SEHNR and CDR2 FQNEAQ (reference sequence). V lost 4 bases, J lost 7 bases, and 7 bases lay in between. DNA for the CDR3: TGTGCCAGCAGCTCCTGTGGGACCCAGTACTTC. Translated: CASSSCGTQYF.

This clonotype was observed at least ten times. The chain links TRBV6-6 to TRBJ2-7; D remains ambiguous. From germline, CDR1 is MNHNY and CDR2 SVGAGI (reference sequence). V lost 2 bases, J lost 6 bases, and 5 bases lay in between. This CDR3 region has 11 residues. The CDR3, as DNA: TGTGCCAGCAGTTACGGTCCCGAGCAGTACTTC. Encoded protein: CASSYGPEQYF.

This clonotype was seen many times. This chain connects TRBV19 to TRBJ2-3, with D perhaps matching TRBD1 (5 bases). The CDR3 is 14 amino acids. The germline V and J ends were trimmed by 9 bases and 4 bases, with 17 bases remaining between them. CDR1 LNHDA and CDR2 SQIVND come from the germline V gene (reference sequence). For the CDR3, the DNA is TGTGCCAGCCGAATGGGGCTCGACCCAGATACGCAGTATTTT. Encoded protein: CASRMGLDPDTQYF. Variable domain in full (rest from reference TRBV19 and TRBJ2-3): DGGITQSPKYLFRKEGQNVTLSCEQNLNHDAMYWYRQDPGQGLRLIYYSQIVNDFQKGDIAEGYSVSREKKESFPLTVTSAQKNPTAFYLCASRMGLDPDTQYFGPGTRLTVL.

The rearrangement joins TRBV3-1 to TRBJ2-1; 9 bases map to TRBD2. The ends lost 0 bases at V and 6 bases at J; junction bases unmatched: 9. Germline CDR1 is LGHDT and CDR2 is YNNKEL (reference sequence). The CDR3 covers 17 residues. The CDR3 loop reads CASSQDLAAGGRNEQFF. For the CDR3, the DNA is TGTGCCAGCAGCCAAGATTTGGCAGCGGGGGGCCGCAATGAGCAGTTCTTC.

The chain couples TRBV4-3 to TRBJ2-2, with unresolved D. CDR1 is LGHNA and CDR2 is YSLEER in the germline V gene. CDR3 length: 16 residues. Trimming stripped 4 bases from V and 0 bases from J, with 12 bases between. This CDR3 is CASSPSGAANTGELFF. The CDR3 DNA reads TGCGCCAGCAGCCCCTCCGGCGCCGCGAACACCGGGGAGCTGTTTTTT.

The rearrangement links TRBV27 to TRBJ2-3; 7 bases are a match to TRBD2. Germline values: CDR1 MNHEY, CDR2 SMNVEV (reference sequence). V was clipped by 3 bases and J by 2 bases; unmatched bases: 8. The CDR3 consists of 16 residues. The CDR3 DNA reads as TGTGCCAGCAGTTTTTTGGGGGGGGGTATCACAGATACGCAGTATTTT. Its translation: CASSFLGGGITDTQYF.

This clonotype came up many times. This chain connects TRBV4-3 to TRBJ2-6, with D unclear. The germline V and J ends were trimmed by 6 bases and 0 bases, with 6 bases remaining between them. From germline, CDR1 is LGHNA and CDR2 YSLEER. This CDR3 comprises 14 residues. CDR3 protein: CASSARSGANVLTF. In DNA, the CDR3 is TGCGCCAGCAGTGCCCGCTCTGGGGCCAACGTCCTGACTTTC.

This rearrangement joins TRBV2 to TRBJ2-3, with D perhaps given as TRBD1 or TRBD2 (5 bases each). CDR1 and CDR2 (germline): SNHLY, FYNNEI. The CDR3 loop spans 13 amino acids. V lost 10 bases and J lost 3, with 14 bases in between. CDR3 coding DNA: TGTGCCACTTGGTGGGGACGGACAGATACGCAGTATTTT. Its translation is CATWWGRTDTQYF.

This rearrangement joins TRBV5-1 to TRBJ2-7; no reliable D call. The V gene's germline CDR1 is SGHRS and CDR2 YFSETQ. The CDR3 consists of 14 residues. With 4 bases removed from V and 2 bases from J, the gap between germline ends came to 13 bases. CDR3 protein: CASSAHRTPYEQYF. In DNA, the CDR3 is TGCGCCAGCAGCGCACACAGAACACCCTACGAGCAGTACTTC.

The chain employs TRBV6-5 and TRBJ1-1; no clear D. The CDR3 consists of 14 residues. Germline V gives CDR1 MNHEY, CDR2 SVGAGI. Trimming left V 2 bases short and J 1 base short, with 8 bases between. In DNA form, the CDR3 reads TGTGCCAGCAGTTACATCGGCCCGAACACTGAAGCTTTCTTT. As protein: CASSYIGPNTEAFF.